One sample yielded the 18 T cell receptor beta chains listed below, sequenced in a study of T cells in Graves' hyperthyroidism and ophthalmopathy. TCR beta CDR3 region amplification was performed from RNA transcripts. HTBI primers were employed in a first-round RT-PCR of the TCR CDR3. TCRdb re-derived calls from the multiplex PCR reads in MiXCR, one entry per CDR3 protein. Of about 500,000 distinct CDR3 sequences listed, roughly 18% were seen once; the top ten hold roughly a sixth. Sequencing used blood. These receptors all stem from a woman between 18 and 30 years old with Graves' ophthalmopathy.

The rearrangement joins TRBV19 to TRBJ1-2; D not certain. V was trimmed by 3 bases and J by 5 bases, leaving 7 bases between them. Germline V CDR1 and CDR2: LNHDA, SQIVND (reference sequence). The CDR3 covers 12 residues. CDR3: CASSMDSYGYTF. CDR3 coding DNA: TGTGCCAGTAGTATGGATAGTTATGGCTACACCTTC.

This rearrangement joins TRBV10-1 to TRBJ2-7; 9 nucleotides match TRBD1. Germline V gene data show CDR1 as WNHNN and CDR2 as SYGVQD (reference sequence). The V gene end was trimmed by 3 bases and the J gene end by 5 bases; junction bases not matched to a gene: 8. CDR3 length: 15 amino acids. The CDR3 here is CASSEKGTGTHEQYF. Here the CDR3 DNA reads TGCGCCAGCAGTGAAAAGGGGACAGGGACCCACGAGCAGTACTTC.

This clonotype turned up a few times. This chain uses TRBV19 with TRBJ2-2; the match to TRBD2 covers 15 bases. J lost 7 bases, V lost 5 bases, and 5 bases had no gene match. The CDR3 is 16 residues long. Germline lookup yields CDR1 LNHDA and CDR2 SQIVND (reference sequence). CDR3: CASSWTSGRADGELFF. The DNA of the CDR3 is TGTGCCAGTAGTTGGACTAGCGGGAGGGCCGACGGGGAGCTGTTTTTT. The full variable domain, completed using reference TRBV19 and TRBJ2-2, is DGGITQSPKYLFRKEGQNVTLSCEQNLNHDAMYWYRQDPGQGLRLIYYSQIVNDFQKGDIAEGYSVSREKKESFPLTVTSAQKNPTAFYLCASSWTSGRADGELFFGEGSRLTVL.

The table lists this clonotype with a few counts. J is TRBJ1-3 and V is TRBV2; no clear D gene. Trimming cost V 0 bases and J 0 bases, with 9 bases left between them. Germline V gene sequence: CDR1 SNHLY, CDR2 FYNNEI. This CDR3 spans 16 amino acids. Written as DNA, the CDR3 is TGTGCCAGCAGTGAAGCGCTGAGCTACTCTGGAAACACCATATATTTT. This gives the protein CASSEALSYSGNTIYF.

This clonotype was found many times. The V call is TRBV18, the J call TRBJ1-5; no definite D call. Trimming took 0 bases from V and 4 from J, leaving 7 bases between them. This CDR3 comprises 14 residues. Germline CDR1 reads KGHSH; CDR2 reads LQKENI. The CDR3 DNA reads TGTGCCAGCTCACCACCCGGCAGAAATCAGCCCCAGCATTTT. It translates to CASSPPGRNQPQHF.

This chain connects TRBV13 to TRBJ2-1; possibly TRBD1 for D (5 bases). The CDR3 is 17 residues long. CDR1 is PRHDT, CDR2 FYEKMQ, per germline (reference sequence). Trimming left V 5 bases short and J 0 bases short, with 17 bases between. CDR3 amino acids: CASSPTGAPSSYNEQFF. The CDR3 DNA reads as TGTGCCAGCAGCCCCACTGGGGCGCCGAGCTCCTACAATGAGCAGTTCTTC. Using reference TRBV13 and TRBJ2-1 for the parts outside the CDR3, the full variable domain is AAGVIQSPRHLIKEKRETATLKCYPIPRHDTVYWYQQGPGQDPQFLISFYEKMQSDKGSIPDRFSAQQFSDYHSELNMSSLELGDSALYFCASSPTGAPSSYNEQFFGPGTRLTVL.

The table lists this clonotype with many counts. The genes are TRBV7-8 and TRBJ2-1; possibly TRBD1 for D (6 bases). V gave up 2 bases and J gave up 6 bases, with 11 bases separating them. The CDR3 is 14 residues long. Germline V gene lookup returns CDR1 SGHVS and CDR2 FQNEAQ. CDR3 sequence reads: CASSLRTARNEQFF. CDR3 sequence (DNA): TGTGCCAGCAGCTTACGGACAGCACGCAATGAGCAGTTCTTC.

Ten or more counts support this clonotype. The DNA for the CDR3 is TGTGCCAGCCACCGGACAGTCGGGTCTGAAGCTTTCTTT. Amino acid sequence: CASHRTVGSEAFF. The gene calls are TRBV2 and TRBJ1-1, with TRBD1 as a possible D gene (6 bases). CDR1 and CDR2 from the germline V gene are SNHLY and FYNNEI. The CDR3 totals 13 residues. V was pared by 8 bases and J by 6 bases, with 16 bases between.

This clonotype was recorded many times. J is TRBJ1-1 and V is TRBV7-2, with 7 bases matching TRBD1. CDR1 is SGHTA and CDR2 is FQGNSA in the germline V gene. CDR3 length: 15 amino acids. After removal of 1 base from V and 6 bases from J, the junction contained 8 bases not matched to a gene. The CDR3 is CASSLERGHNAEAFF. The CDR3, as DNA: TGTGCCAGCAGCTTAGAAAGGGGGCACAACGCTGAAGCTTTCTTT.

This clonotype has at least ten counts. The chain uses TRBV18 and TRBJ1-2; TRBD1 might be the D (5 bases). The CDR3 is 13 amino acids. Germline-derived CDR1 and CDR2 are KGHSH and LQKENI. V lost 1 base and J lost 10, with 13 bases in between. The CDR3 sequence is CASSPLLRGDYTF. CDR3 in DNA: TGTGCCAGCTCACCACTATTAAGGGGAGACTACACCTTC.

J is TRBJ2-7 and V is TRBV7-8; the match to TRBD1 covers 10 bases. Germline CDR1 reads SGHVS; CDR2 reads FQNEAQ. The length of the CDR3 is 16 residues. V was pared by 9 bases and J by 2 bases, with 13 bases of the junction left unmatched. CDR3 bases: TGTGCCAGTAGTACCAAAAGACAGGGGGCGGCCTACGAGCAGTACTTC. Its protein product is CASSTKRQGAAYEQYF.

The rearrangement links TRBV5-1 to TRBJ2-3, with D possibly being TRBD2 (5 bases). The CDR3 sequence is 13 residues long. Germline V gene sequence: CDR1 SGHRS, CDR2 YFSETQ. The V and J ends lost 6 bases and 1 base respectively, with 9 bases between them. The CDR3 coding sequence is TGCGCCAGCACCCAGGAGGGCACAGATACGCAGTATTTT. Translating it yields CASTQEGTDTQYF.

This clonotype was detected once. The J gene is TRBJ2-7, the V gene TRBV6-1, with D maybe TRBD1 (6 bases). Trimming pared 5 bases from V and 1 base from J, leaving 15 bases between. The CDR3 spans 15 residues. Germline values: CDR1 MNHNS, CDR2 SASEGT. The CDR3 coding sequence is TGTGCCAGCAGTCGGGACACCACTGGGTCCTACGAGCAGTACTTC. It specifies CASSRDTTGSYEQYF.

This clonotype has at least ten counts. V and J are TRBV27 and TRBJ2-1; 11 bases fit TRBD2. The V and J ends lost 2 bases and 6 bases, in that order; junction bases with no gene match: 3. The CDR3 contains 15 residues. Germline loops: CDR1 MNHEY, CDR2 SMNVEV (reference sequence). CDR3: CASSLSSGRGNEQFF. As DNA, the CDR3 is TGTGCCAGCAGTTTAAGTAGCGGGAGGGGCAATGAGCAGTTCTTC.

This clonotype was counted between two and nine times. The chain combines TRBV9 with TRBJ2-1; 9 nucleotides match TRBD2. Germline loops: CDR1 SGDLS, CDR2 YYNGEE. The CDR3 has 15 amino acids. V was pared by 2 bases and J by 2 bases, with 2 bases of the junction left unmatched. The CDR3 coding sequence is TGTGCCAGCAGCGTCTCTAGCGGGGCCTACAATGAGCAGTTCTTC. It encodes CASSVSSGAYNEQFF.

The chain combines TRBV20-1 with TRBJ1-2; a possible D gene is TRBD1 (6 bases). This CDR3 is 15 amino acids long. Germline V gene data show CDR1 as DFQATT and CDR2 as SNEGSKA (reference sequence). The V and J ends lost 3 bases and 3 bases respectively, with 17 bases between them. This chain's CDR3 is CSASRSRRTDYGYTF. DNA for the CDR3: TGCAGTGCTAGCAGATCCAGACGGACAGACTATGGCTACACCTTC.

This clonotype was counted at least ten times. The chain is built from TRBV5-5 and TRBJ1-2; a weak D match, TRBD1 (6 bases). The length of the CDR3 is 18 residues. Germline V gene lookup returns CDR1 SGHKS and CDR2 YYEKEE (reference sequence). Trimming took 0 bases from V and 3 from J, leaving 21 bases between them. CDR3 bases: TGTGCCAGCAGCTTGGATCGGTGGAGGGGGTCTATGGACTATGGCTACACCTTC. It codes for CASSLDRWRGSMDYGYTF. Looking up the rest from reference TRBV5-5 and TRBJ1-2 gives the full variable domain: DAGVTQSPTHLIKTRGQQVTLRCSPISGHKSVSWYQQVLGQGPQFIFQYYEKEERGRGNFPDRFSARQFPNYSSELNVNALLLGDSALYLCASSLDRWRGSMDYGYTFGSGTRLTVV.

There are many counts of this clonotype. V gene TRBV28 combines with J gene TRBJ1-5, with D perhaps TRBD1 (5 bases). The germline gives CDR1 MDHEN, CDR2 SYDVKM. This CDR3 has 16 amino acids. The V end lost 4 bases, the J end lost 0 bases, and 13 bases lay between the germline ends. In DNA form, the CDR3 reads TGTGCCAGCAGTTATTCAGGGCGCGGTAGCAATCAGCCCCAGCATTTT. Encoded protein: CASSYSGRGSNQPQHF.